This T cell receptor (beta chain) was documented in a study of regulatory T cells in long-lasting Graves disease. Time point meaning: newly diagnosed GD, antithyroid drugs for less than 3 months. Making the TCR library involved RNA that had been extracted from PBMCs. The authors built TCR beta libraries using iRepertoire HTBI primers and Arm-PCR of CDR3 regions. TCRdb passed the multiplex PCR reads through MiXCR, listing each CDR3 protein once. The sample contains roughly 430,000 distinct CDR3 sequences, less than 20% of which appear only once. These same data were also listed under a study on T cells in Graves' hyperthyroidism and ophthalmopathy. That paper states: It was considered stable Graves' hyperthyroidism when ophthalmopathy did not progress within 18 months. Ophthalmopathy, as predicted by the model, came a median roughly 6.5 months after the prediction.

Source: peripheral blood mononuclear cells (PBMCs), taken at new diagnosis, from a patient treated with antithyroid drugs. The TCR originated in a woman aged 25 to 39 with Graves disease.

The CDR3: CASSPPGDTDTQYF. The CDR3 region has the DNA TGTGCCAGCAGTCCACCGGGGGACACAGATACGCAGTATTTT. V gene TRBV28 combines with J gene TRBJ2-3, with D possibly TRBD2 on 6 matching bases. Germline CDR1 reads MDHEN; CDR2 reads SYDVKM. The CDR3 totals 14 residues. V shed 5 bases and J shed 2 bases, with 11 bases lying between them.